The 14 T cell receptor beta chains listed next were all sequenced from one sample in a study of T cell repertoires in aging, cancer and after chemotherapy. Peripheral blood genomic DNA, not sorted cells or RNA, was the template. TRB rearrangements spanning V, D and J were amplified using mixed TRB-A/B primers. In TCRdb, the multiplex PCR reads were re-called with MiXCR into one record per CDR3 protein. The sample records approximately 1,200 distinct CDR3 sequences, around 25% being singletons. Sequencing was performed on blood. The receptors stem from a human donor with a solid tumor.

The chain is built from TRBV5-1 and TRBJ2-1; 9 nucleotides align to TRBD2. The V segment lost 2 bases and the J segment 7 bases; nucleotides outside the gene matches: 10. Germline V CDR1 and CDR2: SGHRS, YFSETQ. CDR3 size: 16 residues. The CDR3 sequence is CASSFRGTSLFNEQFF. The CDR3 DNA reads as TGCGCCAGCAGCTTTCGGGGGACTAGCTTATTTAATGAGCAGTTCTTC. The variable domain in full, completed from reference TRBV5-1 and TRBJ2-1, reads KAGVTQTPRYLIKTRGQQVTLSCSPISGHRSVSWYQQTPGQGLQFLFEYFSETQRNKGNFPGRFSGRQFSNSRSEMNVSTLELGDSALYLCASSFRGTSLFNEQFFGPGTRLTVL.

Details on this clonotype: A much larger clone lies a single base off, so this may be a read error. Since no conserved phenylalanine or tryptophan closes the CDR3, a read error is the likely cause. The rearrangement links TRBV5-6 to TRBJ1-2, with a tentative D call TRBD1 (6 bases). Germline CDR1 SGHDT, CDR2 YYEEEE. This CDR3 spans 15 amino acids. V lost 4 bases, J lost 5 bases, and 18 bases lay in between. The CDR3 bases are TGTGCCAGCAGCGGGGAGAAGACAGGCACTTATGGCTACACCCTC. Its translation is CASSGEKTGTYGYTL.

This clonotype was counted only a few times. The rearrangement joins TRBV10-2 to TRBJ1-2, with 7 bases aligning to TRBD1. Germline CDR1 reads WSHSY; CDR2 reads SAAADI. J gave up 8 bases and V 0 bases, and 12 bases lay outside the gene matches. The CDR3 covers 16 residues. As DNA, the CDR3 is TGCGCCAGCAGTGAGTCGACTCGGGGCAGGGGGTTAGGCTACACCTTC. Protein sequence: CASSESTRGRGLGYTF.

This clonotype is categorized as hyperexpanded. The rearrangement joins TRBV6-5 to TRBJ2-5; TRBD1 matches 7 bases. V gave up 5 bases and J gave up 7 bases; unmatched junction bases: 7. Germline assignment: CDR1 MNHEY and CDR2 SVGAGI. The CDR3 runs to 13 residues. CDR3: CASSHRDRGTQYF. The CDR3 DNA is TGTGCCAGCAGTCACCGGGACAGAGGGACCCAGTACTTC.

In its sample, this clonotype was seen a few times. The chain joins TRBV19 to TRBJ2-1; D may be TRBD2 (7 bases). Germline V gives CDR1 LNHDA, CDR2 SQIVND (reference sequence). The CDR3 runs 16 residues. Trimming shortened V by 6 bases and J by 2 bases, and 17 bases separated the two germline ends. The CDR3 sequence is CASSSIRGGPYNEQFF. Written as DNA, the CDR3 is TGTGCCAGTAGCTCGATTCGCGGGGGCCCCTACAATGAGCAGTTCTTC.

A few counts support this clonotype. The chain links TRBV11-2 to TRBJ2-5, with D possibly matching TRBD2 (6 bases). The germline V gene encodes CDR1 SGHAT and CDR2 FQNNGV. V was pared by 5 bases and J by 8 bases, with 21 bases between. The CDR3 spans 15 residues. CDR3 bases: TGTGCCAGCAGCGGAGGGGAAGGGACCCGGCGAACCCAGTACTTC. Its protein product is CASSGGEGTRRTQYF.

Only a few counts were recorded for this clonotype. The gene calls are TRBV5-5 and TRBJ1-6; D may be TRBD1 (5 bases). Germline CDR1 reads SGHKS; CDR2 reads YYEKEE (reference sequence). V dropped 0 bases and J dropped 14 bases, with 12 bases sitting between them. This CDR3 is built from 13 residues. CDR3 in DNA: TGTGCCAGCAGCTTGGAGTGGGGGAAGTCCCTCCACTTT. This translates into CASSLEWGKSLHF.

The chain couples TRBV28 to TRBJ1-6; TRBD1 might be the D (5 bases). The CDR3 totals 18 residues. The V end was cut by 6 bases, the J end by 0 bases, with 18 bases between. CDR1 is MDHEN and CDR2 is SYDVKM in the germline V gene. The CDR3 bases are TGTGCCAGCAGCACCCGGGCGGAGGGGAGCTCCTATAATTCACCCCTCCACTTT. It encodes CASSTRAEGSSYNSPLHF.

In this sample, this clonotype is medium-sized. The chain is built from TRBV27 and TRBJ2-7, with D perhaps matching TRBD2 (5 bases). Per germline, CDR1 MNHEY and CDR2 SMNVEV (reference sequence). V shed 3 bases and J shed 4 bases, with 13 bases lying between them. The CDR3 is made up of 14 amino acids. CDR3 region: CASSFMTTLYEQYF. As DNA, the CDR3 is TGTGCCAGCAGTTTCATGACTACACTATACGAGCAGTACTTC.

This clonotype has a handful of counts. The V gene is TRBV18, the J gene TRBJ2-7; no clear D gene. The CDR3 sequence is 14 residues long. Trimming stripped 4 bases from V and 0 bases from J, with 10 bases between. Germline loops: CDR1 KGHSH, CDR2 LQKENI. Here the CDR3 DNA reads TGTGCCAGCTCACTTGACCGTACCTCCTACGAGCAGTACTTC. This gives the protein CASSLDRTSYEQYF.

This clonotype has just a few counts. This chain connects TRBV11-2 to TRBJ2-7, with TRBD2 as a possible D gene (6 bases). The CDR3 loop spans 13 amino acids. Trimming took off 9 bases at V and 4 bases at J, with 16 bases between the two ends. Looked up from germline, CDR1 is SGHAT and CDR2 is FQNNGV. The CDR3 DNA sequence: TGTGCCAGTCGGAGGGTTCTCAGGTACGAGCAGTACTTC. This encodes CASRRVLRYEQYF.

Only a few counts were recorded for this clonotype. This chain links TRBV25-1 with TRBJ2-3, with a weak D call TRBD1 (5 bases). V lost 6 bases, J lost 2 bases, and 9 bases lay in between. There are 13 residues in the CDR3. From germline, CDR1 is MGHDK and CDR2 SYGVNS. CDR3 nucleotides: TGTGCCAGCAGGGGGCAGGTCACAGATACGCAGTATTTT. Its protein product is CASRGQVTDTQYF.

Within the sample, this clonotype is medium-sized. The J gene is TRBJ1-5, the V gene TRBV7-9; D remains unclear. Germline V lookup: CDR1 SEHNR, CDR2 FQNEAQ (reference sequence). V was shortened by 1 base and J by 7 bases, with 5 bases between the two germline ends. The CDR3 contains 12 residues. CDR3 in DNA: TGTGCCAGCAGCTTAGGGGAGCAGCCCCAGCATTTT. Encoded protein: CASSLGEQPQHF.

This chain joins TRBV6-2 or TRBV6-3 and TRBJ2-1; 10 bases map to TRBD1. The germline gives CDR1 MNHEY, CDR2 SVGEGT. The CDR3 extends over 16 amino acids. J was trimmed by 9 bases and V by 5 bases; bases with no gene match: 13. CDR3 bases: TGTGCCAGCAGTCTCACTGACAGGGGGCTGTTTGGTGAGCAGTTCTTC. It translates to CASSLTDRGLFGEQFF.